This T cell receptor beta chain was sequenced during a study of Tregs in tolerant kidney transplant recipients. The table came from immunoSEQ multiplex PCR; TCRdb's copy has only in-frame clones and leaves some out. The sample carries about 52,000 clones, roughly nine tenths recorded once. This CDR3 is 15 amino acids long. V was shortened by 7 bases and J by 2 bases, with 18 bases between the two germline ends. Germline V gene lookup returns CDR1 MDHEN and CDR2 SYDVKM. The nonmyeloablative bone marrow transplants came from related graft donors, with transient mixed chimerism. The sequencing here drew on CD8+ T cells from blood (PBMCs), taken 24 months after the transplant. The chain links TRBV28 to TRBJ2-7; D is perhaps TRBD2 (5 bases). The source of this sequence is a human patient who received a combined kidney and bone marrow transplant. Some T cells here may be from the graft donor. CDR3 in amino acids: CASTPIRGKPYEQYF. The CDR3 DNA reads TGTGCCAGCACCCCCATAAGAGGGAAGCCCTACGAGCAGTACTTC. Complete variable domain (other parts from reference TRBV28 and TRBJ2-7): DVKVTQSSRYLVKRTGEKVFLECVQDMDHENMFWYRQDPGLGLRLIYFSYDVKMKEKGDIPEGYSVSREKKERFSLILESASTNQTSMYLCASTPIRGKPYEQYFGPGTRLTVT.